The present T cell receptor beta chain was sequenced within a study of shared clonotypes between healthy human individuals. Per the germline V gene, CDR1 is SGHTA and CDR2 is FQGTGA. Unmatched junction bases numbered 4, after V lost 5 bases and J lost 4 bases. The CDR3 length is 14 residues. Naive CD8 isolation took CD45RO-negative cells positively selected for CCR7 and excluded terminally differentiated effector memory CD45RA+ cells. The table came from immunoSEQ multiplex PCR; TCRdb's copy has only in-frame clones and leaves some out. The data show more than 2 million clones, 93% seen once. The receptor's source is a man aged 18 to 29 in good health. Some clones in this sample may be carry-over from other donors' samples. The chain joins TRBV7-3 to TRBJ2-3; TRBD1 matches at 9 bases. The specimen was naive CD8+ T cells from PBMCs. CDR3 nucleotide sequence: TGTGCCAGCAGCGCCGACAGGGGGGCAGATACGCAGTATTTT. It yields the protein CASSADRGADTQYF.